This T cell receptor beta chain was found in a study of CD8 T cells in Susac syndrome. An amount of RNA that ranged from roughly 0.5 to 1 ug was reverse transcribed with random hexamers. Amplification of TCR beta CDR3 across 54 Vbeta and 13 Jbeta was performed with immunoSEQ multiplex PCR. TCRdb recomputed calls from the immunoSEQ multiplex PCR reads with MiXCR, one row per CDR3 protein. The sample carries some 47,000 distinct CDR3 sequences, 80% to 95% recorded once. Comments on this clonotype: The antigen is undetermined.

Study-level results: The study admitted that it had a relatively small number of individuals in its TCR sequencing and HLA analysis.

Sequencing of TCR beta was performed on blood CD8+ and CD4+ T cells. Negative isolation yielded CD4+ and CD8+ T cells, and FACS enriched TEMRA cells. Germline values: CDR1 MGHRA, CDR2 YSYEKL. This CDR3 is built from 17 residues. V was cut by 0 bases and J by 1 base, with 15 bases left in between. This sequence joins TRBV4-1 and TRBJ2-5; no reliable D call. The receptor was derived from a human donor in good health. Sequencing was performed on CD8+ T cells from PBMCs. The chain's CDR3 is CASSQDTEAIFQETQYF. In DNA, the CDR3 is TGCGCCAGCAGCCAAGATACTGAAGCCATTTTCCAAGAGACCCAGTACTTC.